The rows below give T cell receptor beta chains drawn from one sample of a study of T cells in Graves' hyperthyroidism and ophthalmopathy. MiXCR, run by TCRdb on the multiplex PCR reads, gives a single entry per CDR3 protein. Of roughly 550,000 distinct CDR3 sequences listed, roughly a sixth were seen once; the top ten hold approximately 30%. Sequenced material: blood. The receptors shown here come from a woman aged 25 to 39 with Graves' ophthalmopathy. Both conserved end residues are part of each CDR3. D genes are given only for firm matches. Only some rows state a clone size, as once, few, many or a class for expanded clones.

clone_size	d_call	v_call	j_call	cdr3_aa	cdr3_nt
NA	TRBD1	TRBV5-6	TRBJ2-1	CASSWGTGGLNEQFF	TGTGCCAGCAGCTGGGGGACAGGGGGCCTCAATGAGCAGTTCTTC
many	NA	TRBV7-2	TRBJ1-4	CASSAVFNEKLFF	TGTGCCAGCAGCGCCGTCTTTAATGAAAAACTGTTTTTT
many	TRBD1	TRBV28	TRBJ2-4	CASSAGTGTLLAKNIQYF	TGTGCCAGCAGTGCCGGGACAGGGACATTACTAGCCAAAAACATTCAGTACTTC
few	NA	TRBV9	TRBJ1-2	CASSVVPGSYGYTF	TGTGCCAGCAGCGTAGTCCCCGGGAGCTATGGCTACACCTTC
many	NA	TRBV2	TRBJ1-6	CATRVQSSYNSPLHF	TGTGCCACCCGGGTCCAAAGCTCCTATAATTCACCCCTCCACTTT
NA	NA	TRBV29-1	TRBJ2-5	CSTSHHGEETQYF	TGCAGCACGAGCCACCACGGGGAAGAGACCCAGTACTTC
NA	NA	TRBV10-3	TRBJ1-6	CAISGVNSPLHF	TGTGCCATCTCAGGGGTTAATTCACCCCTCCACTTT
many	NA	TRBV30	TRBJ1-2	CAWTSGFNYGYTF	TGTGCCTGGACCTCCGGATTCAACTATGGCTACACCTTC
many	NA	TRBV5-1	TRBJ1-1	CASSLSIGPTADTEAFF	TGCGCCAGCAGCTTGTCCATCGGCCCCACTGCGGACACTGAAGCTTTCTTT
many	NA	TRBV6-2/TRBV6-3	TRBJ1-5	CASRSNRERQPQHF	TGTGCCAGCAGATCTAACAGGGAGCGTCAGCCCCAGCATTTT
few	TRBD1	TRBV12-3/TRBV12-4	TRBJ2-2	CASSVDRVTGELFF	TGTGCCAGCAGTGTGGACAGGGTCACCGGGGAGCTGTTTTTT
NA	NA	TRBV20-1	TRBJ1-5	CSAQGGINQPQHF	TGCAGTGCCCAGGGAGGGATCAATCAGCCCCAGCATTTT
many	TRBD2	TRBV28	TRBJ2-1	CASSFPIPTSGVEQFF	TGTGCCAGCAGTTTTCCAATCCCTACTAGCGGCGTCGAGCAGTTCTTC
few	NA	TRBV20-1	TRBJ2-1	CSAREKWPRGNEQFF	TGCAGTGCTAGAGAGAAATGGCCTAGGGGTAATGAGCAGTTCTTC
NA	TRBD1	TRBV28	TRBJ1-6	CASSMGQGAALHF	TGTGCCAGCAGTATGGGACAGGGGGCGGCCCTCCACTTT